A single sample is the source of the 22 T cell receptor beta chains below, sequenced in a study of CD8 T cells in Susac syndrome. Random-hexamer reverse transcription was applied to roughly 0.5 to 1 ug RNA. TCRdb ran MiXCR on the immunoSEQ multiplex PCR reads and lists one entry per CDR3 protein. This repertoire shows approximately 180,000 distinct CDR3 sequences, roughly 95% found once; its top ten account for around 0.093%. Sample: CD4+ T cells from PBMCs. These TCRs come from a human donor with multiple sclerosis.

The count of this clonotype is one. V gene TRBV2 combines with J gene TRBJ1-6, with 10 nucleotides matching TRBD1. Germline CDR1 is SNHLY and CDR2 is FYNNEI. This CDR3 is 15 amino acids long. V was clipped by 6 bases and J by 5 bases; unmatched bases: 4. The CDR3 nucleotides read TGTGCCAGCAGGGATGACAGGGGGCATAATTCACCCCTCCACTTT. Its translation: CASRDDRGHNSPLHF.

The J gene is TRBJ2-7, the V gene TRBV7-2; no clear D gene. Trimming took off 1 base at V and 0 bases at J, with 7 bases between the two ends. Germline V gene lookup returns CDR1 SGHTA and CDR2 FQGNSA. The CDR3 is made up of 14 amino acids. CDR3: CASSLDSNSYEQYF. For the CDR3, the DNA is TGTGCCAGCAGCTTAGATTCGAACTCCTACGAGCAGTACTTC.

The CDR3 is CASSPSGGGETQYF. DNA for the CDR3: TGTGCCAGCAGCCCTAGCGGGGGTGGGGAGACCCAGTACTTC. This sequence joins TRBV5-4 and TRBJ2-5; 10 nucleotides match TRBD2. V shed 4 bases and J 5 bases; nucleotides not matched to a gene: 5. From germline, CDR1 is SGHNT and CDR2 YYREEE (reference sequence). The CDR3 contains 14 residues.

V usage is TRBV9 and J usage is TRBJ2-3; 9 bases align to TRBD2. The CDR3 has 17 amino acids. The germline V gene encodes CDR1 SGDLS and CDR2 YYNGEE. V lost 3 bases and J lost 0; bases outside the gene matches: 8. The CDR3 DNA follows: TGTGCCAGCAGCGCACGACCGGGACTAGCTAGCACAGATACGCAGTATTTT. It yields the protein CASSARPGLASTDTQYF.

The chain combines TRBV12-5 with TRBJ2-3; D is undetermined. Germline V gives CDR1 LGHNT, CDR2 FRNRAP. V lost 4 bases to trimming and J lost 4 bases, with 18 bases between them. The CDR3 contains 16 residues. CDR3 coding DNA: TGTGCTAGTGGTTGGACGGGCCGACTGCGCTCAGATACGCAGTATTTT. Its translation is CASGWTGRLRSDTQYF.

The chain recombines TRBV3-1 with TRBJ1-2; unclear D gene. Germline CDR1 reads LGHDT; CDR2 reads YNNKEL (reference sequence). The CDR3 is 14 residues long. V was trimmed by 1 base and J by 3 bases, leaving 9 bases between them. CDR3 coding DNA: TGTGCCAGCAGCCAAGCTCGGCAAGACTATGGCTACACCTTC. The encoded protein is CASSQARQDYGYTF.

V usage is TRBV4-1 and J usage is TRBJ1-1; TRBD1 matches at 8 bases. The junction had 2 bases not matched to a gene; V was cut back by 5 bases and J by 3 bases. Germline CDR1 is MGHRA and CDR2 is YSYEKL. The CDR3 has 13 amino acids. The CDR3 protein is CASSMTGDTEAFF. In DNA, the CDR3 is TGCGCCAGCAGCATGACAGGGGACACTGAAGCTTTCTTT.

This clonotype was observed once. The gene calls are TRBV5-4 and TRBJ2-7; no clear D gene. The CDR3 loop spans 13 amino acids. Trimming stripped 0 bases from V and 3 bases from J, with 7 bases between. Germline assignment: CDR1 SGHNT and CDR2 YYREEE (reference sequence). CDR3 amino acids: CASSLERSYEQYF. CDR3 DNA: TGTGCCAGCAGCTTGGAGCGCAGCTACGAGCAGTACTTC.

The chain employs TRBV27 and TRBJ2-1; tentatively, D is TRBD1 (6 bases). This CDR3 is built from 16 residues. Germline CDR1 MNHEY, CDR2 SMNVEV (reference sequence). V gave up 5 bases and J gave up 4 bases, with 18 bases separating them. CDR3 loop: CASSGVGAIRYNEQFF. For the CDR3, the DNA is TGTGCCAGCAGTGGGGTGGGGGCTATTCGATACAATGAGCAGTTCTTC.

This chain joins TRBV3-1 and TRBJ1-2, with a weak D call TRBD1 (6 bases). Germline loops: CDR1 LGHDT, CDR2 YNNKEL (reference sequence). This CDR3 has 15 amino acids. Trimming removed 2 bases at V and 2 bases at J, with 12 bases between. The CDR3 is CASSQLTGWNYGYTF. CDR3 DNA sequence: TGTGCCAGCAGCCAACTTACAGGGTGGAACTATGGCTACACCTTC.

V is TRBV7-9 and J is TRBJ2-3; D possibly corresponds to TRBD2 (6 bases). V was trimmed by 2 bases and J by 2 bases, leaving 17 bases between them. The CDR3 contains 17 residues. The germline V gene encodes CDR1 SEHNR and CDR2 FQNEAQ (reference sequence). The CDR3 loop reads CASSLPPGGQATDTQYF. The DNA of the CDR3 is TGTGCCAGCAGCTTACCCCCCGGGGGTCAGGCCACAGATACGCAGTATTTT.

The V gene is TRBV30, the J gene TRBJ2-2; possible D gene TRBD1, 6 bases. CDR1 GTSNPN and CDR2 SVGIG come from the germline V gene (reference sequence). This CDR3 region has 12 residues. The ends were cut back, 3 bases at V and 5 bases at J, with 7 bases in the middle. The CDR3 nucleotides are TGTGCCTGGAGGCAGGGGACCGGGGAGCTGTTTTTT. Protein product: CAWRQGTGELFF.

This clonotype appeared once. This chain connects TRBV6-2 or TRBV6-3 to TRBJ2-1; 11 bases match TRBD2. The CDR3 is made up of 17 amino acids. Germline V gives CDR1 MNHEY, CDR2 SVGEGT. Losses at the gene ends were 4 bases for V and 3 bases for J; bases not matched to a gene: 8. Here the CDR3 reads CASSSPRLAGIYNEQFF. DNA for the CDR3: TGTGCCAGCAGTTCCCCAAGACTAGCGGGGATCTACAATGAGCAGTTCTTC.

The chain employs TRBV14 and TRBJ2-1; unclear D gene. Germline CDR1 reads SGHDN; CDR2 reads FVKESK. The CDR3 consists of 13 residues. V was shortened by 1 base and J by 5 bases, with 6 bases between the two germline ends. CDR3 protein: CASSQGRHNEQFF. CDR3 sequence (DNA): TGTGCCAGCAGCCAAGGTCGCCACAATGAGCAGTTCTTC.

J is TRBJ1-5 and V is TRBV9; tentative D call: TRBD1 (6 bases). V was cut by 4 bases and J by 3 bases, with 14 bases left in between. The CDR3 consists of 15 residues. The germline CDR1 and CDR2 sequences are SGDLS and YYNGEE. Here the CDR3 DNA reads TGTGCCAGCAGCCAGGGCAACAGGGCCAATCAGCCCCAGCATTTT. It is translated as CASSQGNRANQPQHF.

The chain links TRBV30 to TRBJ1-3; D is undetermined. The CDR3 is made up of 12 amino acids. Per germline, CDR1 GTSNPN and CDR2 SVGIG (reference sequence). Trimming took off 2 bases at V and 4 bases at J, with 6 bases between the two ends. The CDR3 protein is CAWSFSGNTIYF. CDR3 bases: TGTGCCTGGAGTTTTTCCGGAAACACCATATATTTT.

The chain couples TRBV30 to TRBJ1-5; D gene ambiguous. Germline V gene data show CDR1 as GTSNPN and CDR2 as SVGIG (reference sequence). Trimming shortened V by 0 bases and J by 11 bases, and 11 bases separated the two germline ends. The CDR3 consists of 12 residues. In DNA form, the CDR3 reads TGTGCCTGGAGTGTACTTGGCAGCTCCCAGCATTTT. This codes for CAWSVLGSSQHF.

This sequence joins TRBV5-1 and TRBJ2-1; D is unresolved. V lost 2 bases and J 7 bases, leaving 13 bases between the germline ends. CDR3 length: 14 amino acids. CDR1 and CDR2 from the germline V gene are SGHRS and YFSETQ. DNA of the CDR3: TGCGCCAGCAGCTTCGGGCCATCGGCGAATGAGCAGTTCTTC. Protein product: CASSFGPSANEQFF. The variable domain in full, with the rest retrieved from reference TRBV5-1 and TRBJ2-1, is KAGVTQTPRYLIKTRGQQVTLSCSPISGHRSVSWYQQTPGQGLQFLFEYFSETQRNKGNFPGRFSGRQFSNSRSEMNVSTLELGDSALYLCASSFGPSANEQFFGPGTRLTVL.

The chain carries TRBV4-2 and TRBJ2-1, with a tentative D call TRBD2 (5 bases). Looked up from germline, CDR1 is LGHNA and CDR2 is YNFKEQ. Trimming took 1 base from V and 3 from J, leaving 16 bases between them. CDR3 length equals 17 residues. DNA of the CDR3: TGTGCCAGCAGCCAAGGAAAGGGCGGACTGGACTACAATGAGCAGTTCTTC. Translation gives CASSQGKGGLDYNEQFF.

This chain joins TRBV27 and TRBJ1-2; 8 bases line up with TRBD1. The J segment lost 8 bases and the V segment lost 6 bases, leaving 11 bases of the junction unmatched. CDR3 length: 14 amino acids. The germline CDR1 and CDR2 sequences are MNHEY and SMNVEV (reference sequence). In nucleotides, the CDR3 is TGTGCCAGCAGGCATAACTTGGACAGGGAAGGCTACACCTTC. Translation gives CASRHNLDREGYTF.

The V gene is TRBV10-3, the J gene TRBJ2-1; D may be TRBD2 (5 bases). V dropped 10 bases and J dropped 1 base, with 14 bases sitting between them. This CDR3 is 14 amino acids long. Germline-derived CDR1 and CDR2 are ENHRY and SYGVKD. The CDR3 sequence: CASNEGPSYNEQFF. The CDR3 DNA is TGTGCCAGCAATGAGGGCCCATCCTACAATGAGCAGTTCTTC.

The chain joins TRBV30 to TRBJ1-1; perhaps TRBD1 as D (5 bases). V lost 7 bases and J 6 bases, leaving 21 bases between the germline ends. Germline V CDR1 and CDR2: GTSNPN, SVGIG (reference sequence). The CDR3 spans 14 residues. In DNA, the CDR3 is TGTGCCTTCCAGGATGTCAGGTGGGGGGCTGAAGCTTTCTTT. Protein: CAFQDVRWGAEAFF.